A selection of T cell receptor beta chains follows, all from one sample in a study of blood T cell repertoires in COVID-19. The method was immunoSEQ multiplex PCR; TCRdb's version includes in-frame clones alone and lacks a portion of them. The sample has some 60,000 clones, about 87% seen once; the top ten hold more than 6%. Sequenced sample: peripheral blood. The receptor set was obtained from a human donor with active COVID-19. The donor label of this sample is uncertain. CDR3s include the opening cysteine and the closing phenylalanine or tryptophan. The D gene is left open where the match is weak. Some rows mark clone size as missing; the rest say once, few, many or name a class of expanded clone.

d_gene,j_gene,v_gene,abundance,CDR3nt,CDR3aa
NA,TRBJ1-3,TRBV19,NA,TGTGCCAGCTCCCTCAGGGCGGCTGGAAACACCATATATTTT,CASSLRAAGNTIYF
TRBD2,TRBJ2-2,TRBV6-5,few,TGTGCCAGCAGTTCGGGACTAGCGGACACCGGGGAGCTGTTTTTT,CASSSGLADTGELFF
TRBD1,TRBJ2-6,TRBV28,NA,TGTGCCAGCAGTTCAGTGGGACAGGCATCCTATGGGGCCAACGTCCTGACTTTC,CASSSVGQASYGANVLTF
TRBD2,TRBJ2-2,TRBV5-4,NA,TGTGCCAGCAGCTCCGCGACTAGCGGCAACACCGGGGAGCTGTTTTTT,CASSSATSGNTGELFF
NA,TRBJ1-1,TRBV4-1,NA,TGCGCCAGCAAATGGCCGGGGAGTACTGAAGCTTTCTTT,CASKWPGSTEAFF
TRBD2,TRBJ2-1,TRBV24-1,NA,TGTGCCACCAGCCGACCGGGGGGAGGGTACAATGAGCAGTTCTTC,CATSRPGGGYNEQFF
TRBD2,TRBJ2-7,TRBV6-2/TRBV6-3,NA,TGTGCCAGCAGCCCCCCGGTAGCGGGAAGTCGCGAGCAGTACTTC,CASSPPVAGSREQYF
NA,TRBJ2-3,TRBV9,NA,TGTGCCAGCAGCCCCCGGGGAACCACAGATACGCAGTATTTT,CASSPRGTTDTQYF
TRBD2,TRBJ2-3,TRBV6-5,few,TGTGCCAGCACCCGTACGGGGGGGTTGGGTACGCAGTATTTT,CASTRTGGLGTQYF
NA,TRBJ2-1,TRBV11-2,NA,TGTGCCAGCAGCTTACCCCCTTACAATGAGCAGTTCTTC,CASSLPPYNEQFF
TRBD1,TRBJ1-5,TRBV28,NA,TGTGCCAGCAGTATATCGGGACAGCTCAATCAGCCCCAGCATTTT,CASSISGQLNQPQHF
NA,TRBJ1-6,TRBV5-1,NA,TGCGCCAGCAGCTTGTTGTGGCAGGCGCTTTCACCCCTCCACTTT,CASSLLWQALSPLHF
NA,TRBJ1-2,TRBV12-5,NA,TGTGCTAGTGGCCGAAGCGGAGGAGGCTATGGCTACACCTTC,CASGRSGGGYGYTF
NA,TRBJ1-6,TRBV11-1,NA,TGTGCCAGCAGCTTATCGGGACAACTTAATTCACCCCTCCACTTT,CASSLSGQLNSPLHF
TRBD1,TRBJ1-6,TRBV2,NA,TGTGCCAGCAGTGGGACAGGGGGCTATAATTCACCCCTCCACTTT,CASSGTGGYNSPLHF
TRBD1,TRBJ2-5,TRBV9,NA,TGTGCCAGCAGCGTCCGAGGGGACAGACAAGGAGAGACCCAGTACTTC,CASSVRGDRQGETQYF
TRBD1,TRBJ1-1,TRBV6-5,NA,TGTGCCAGCAGTTACAAGACAGGGTACACTGAAGCTTTCTTT,CASSYKTGYTEAFF
NA,TRBJ1-1,TRBV5-4,NA,TGTGCCAGCAGCCCCAGGAGTGGGAGCTTGTTGACTGAAGCTTTCTTT,CASSPRSGSLLTEAFF
NA,TRBJ1-5,TRBV6-5,NA,TGTGCCAGCAGTTACTCGAAGAGTCAGCCCCAGCATTTT,CASSYSKSQPQHF
TRBD1,TRBJ1-5,TRBV6-1,few,TGTGCCAGCAGTGTTAAGGAGTCTGACAGGGGGCTCGTTAGCAATCAGCCCCAGCATTTT,CASSVKESDRGLVSNQPQHF
NA,TRBJ1-1,TRBV14,once,TGTGCCAGCAGCCAAGGAAGTTTGAGGACTGAAGCTTTCTTT,CASSQGSLRTEAFF
NA,TRBJ2-4,TRBV5-1,NA,TGCGCCAGCAGGGAGAATCTAGCCAAAAACATTCAGTACTTC,CASRENLAKNIQYF
TRBD2,TRBJ2-7,TRBV3-1/TRBV3-2,NA,TGTGCCAGCAGCCGTACCTACCGGATACTAGCGGGTTTTTCCTACGAGCAGTACTTC,CASSRTYRILAGFSYEQYF
TRBD1,TRBJ2-3,TRBV2,NA,TGTGCCAGCGGACAGGGAATTAGCACAGATACGCAGTATTTT,CASGQGISTDTQYF
NA,TRBJ2-2,TRBV6-6,NA,TGTGCCAGCAGCCGATTTTCGGTTCGTTCCGGGGAGCTGTTTTTT,CASSRFSVRSGELFF
NA,TRBJ2-7,TRBV5-4,NA,TGTGCCAGCAGCCGACTCGGGGAGAGAGGGGAGCAGTACTTC,CASSRLGERGEQYF
TRBD2,TRBJ2-3,TRBV24-1,NA,TGTGCCACCAGTGACATGACTAGCGGGGACTCTAGCACAGATACGCAGTATTTT,CATSDMTSGDSSTDTQYF
TRBD2,TRBJ2-7,TRBV11-2,NA,TGTGCCAGCAGCTCCGCCCTCGGGGGGGCCTACGAGCAGTACTTC,CASSSALGGAYEQYF
TRBD2,TRBJ2-1,TRBV6-4,NA,TGTGCCAGCAGTGACTCGGCGGGGGGGACCTCAAATGAGCAGTTCTTC,CASSDSAGGTSNEQFF
NA,TRBJ2-3,TRBV30,NA,TGTGCCGTCGTGAGTCAACTCACAGATACGCAGTATTTT,CAVVSQLTDTQYF
TRBD1,TRBJ2-7,TRBV11-3,few,TGTGCCAGCAGCTCGACAGGGTACGAGCAGTACTTC,CASSSTGYEQYF
TRBD2,TRBJ2-7,TRBV9,NA,TGTGCCAGCAGCGCGGGACTAGCGGGAGTGAAGCAGTACTTC,CASSAGLAGVKQYF
TRBD2,TRBJ2-5,TRBV7-9,NA,TGTGCCAGCAGCCCGACTAGCCTTCAAGAGACCCAGTACTTC,CASSPTSLQETQYF
TRBD2,TRBJ2-1,TRBV9,NA,TGTGCCAGCAGCGTACTAGCGGGGCGATCCAATGAGCAGTTCTTC,CASSVLAGRSNEQFF
TRBD1,TRBJ2-1,TRBV11-3,NA,TGTGCCAGCAGCTTCGGACAGGGAGACGTGGATGAGCAGTTCTTC,CASSFGQGDVDEQFF
TRBD1,TRBJ2-7,TRBV5-8,NA,TGTGCCAGCAGCTTGGGACAGGGGGCGAGGCAGTACTTC,CASSLGQGARQYF
NA,TRBJ2-1,TRBV6-4,NA,TGTGCCAGCAGTGACTCGGACAACAATGAGCAGTTCTTC,CASSDSDNNEQFF
TRBD1,TRBJ1-4,TRBV6-4,NA,TGTGCCAGCAGTTACCGGGACAGAAATGAAAAACTGTTTTTT,CASSYRDRNEKLFF
TRBD1,TRBJ2-1,TRBV4-1,NA,TGCGCCAGCAGCCAACCGGGACAGGGAGGTTTTGATGAGCAGTTCTTC,CASSQPGQGGFDEQFF
TRBD1,TRBJ1-5,TRBV19,NA,TGTGCCAGTAGTGTCCGGGACAGTAATCAGCCCCAGCATTTT,CASSVRDSNQPQHF